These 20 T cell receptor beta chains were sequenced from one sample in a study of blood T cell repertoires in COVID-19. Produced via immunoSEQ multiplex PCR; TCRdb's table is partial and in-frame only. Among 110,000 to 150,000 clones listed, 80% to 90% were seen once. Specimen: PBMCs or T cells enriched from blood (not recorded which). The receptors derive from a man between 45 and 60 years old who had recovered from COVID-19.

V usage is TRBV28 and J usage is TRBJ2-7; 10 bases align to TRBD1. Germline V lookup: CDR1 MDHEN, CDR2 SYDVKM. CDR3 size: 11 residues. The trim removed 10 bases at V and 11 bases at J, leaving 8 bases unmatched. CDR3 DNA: TGTGCCACCCACCGGGGACAGGGGAAGTACTTC. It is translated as CATHRGQGKYF. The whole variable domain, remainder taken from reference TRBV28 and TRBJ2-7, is DVKVTQSSRYLVKRTGEKVFLECVQDMDHENMFWYRQDPGLGLRLIYFSYDVKMKEKGDIPEGYSVSREKKERFSLILESASTNQTSMYLCATHRGQGKYFGPGTRLTVT.

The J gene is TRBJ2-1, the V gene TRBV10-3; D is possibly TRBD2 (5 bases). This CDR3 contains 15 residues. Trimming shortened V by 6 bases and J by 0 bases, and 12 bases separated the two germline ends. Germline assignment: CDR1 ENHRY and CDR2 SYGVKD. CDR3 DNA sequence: TGTGCCATCAGGGGAAACAGCGGCTCCTACAATGAGCAGTTCTTC. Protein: CAIRGNSGSYNEQFF.

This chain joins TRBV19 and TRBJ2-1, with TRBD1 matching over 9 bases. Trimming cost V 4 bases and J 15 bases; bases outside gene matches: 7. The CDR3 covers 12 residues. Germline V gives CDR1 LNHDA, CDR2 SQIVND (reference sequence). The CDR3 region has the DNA TGTGCCAGTAGTACCGGGACAGGGAATGGGTTCTTC. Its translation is CASSTGTGNGFF.

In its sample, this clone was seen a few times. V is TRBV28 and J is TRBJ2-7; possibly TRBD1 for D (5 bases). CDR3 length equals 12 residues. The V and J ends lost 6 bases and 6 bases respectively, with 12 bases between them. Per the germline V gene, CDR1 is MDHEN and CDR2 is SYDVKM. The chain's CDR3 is CASSLQGFEQYV. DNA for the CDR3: TGTGCCAGCAGCCTCCAGGGTTTCGAGCAGTACGTC.

The CDR3 sequence: CASSLGGTASYEQYF. CDR3 in DNA: TGTGCCAGCAGTCTCGGGGGGACTGCTTCCTACGAGCAGTACTTC. This chain links TRBV28 with TRBJ2-7; 7 bases are shared with TRBD2. V trimming: 5 bases; J trimming: 1 base; junction bases outside the gene matches: 8. This CDR3 has 15 amino acids. Germline loops: CDR1 MDHEN, CDR2 SYDVKM.

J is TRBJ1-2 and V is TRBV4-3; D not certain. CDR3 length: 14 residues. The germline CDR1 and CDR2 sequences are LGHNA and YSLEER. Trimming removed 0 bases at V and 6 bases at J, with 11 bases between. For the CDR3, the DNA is TGCGCCAGCAGCCAAGATTTGAGACTCGATGGCTACACCTTC. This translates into CASSQDLRLDGYTF.

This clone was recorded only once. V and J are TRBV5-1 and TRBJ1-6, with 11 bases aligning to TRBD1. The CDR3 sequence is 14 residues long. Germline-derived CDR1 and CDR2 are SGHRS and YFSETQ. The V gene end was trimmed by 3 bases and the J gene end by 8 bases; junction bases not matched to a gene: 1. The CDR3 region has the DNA TGCGCCAGCAGCTGGGGACAGGGGGATTCACCCCTCCACTTT. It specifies CASSWGQGDSPLHF.

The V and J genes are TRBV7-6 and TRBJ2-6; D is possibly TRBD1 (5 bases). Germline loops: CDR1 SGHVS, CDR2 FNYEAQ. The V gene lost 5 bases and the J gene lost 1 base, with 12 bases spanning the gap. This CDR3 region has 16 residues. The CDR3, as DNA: TGTGCCAGCAGCCCCGGCGACAGATCTGGGGCCAACGTCCTGACTTTC. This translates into CASSPGDRSGANVLTF. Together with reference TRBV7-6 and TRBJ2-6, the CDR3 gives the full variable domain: GAGVSQSPRYKVTKRGQDVALRCDPISGHVSLYWYRQALGQGPEFLTYFNYEAQQDKSGLPNDRFSAERPEGSISTLTIQRTEQRDSAMYRCASSPGDRSGANVLTFGAGSRLTVL.

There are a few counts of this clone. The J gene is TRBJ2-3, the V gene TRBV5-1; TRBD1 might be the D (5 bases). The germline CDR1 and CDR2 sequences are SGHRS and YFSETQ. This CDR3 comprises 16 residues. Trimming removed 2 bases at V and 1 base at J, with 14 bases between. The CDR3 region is CASSLWATVGTDTQYF. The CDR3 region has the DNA TGCGCCAGCAGCTTATGGGCGACAGTGGGCACAGATACGCAGTATTTT.

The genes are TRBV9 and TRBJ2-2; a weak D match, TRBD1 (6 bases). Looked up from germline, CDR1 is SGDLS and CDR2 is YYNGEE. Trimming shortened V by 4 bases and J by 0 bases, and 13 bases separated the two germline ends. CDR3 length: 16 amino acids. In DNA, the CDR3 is TGTGCCAGCAGCCTCGGACAGACCTCGAACACCGGGGAGCTGTTTTTT. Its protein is CASSLGQTSNTGELFF.

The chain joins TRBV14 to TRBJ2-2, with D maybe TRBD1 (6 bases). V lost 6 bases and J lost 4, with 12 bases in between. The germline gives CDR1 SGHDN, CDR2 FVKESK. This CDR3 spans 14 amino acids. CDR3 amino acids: CASRSYRATGELFF. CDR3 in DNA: TGTGCCAGCAGAAGCTACAGGGCCACCGGGGAGCTGTTTTTT.

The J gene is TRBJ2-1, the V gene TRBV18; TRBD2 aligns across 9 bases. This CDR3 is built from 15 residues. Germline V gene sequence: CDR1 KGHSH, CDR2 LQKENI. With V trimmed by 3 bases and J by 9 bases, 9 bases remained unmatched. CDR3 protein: CASSPYGTSLTEQFF. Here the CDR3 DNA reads TGTGCCAGCTCACCCTACGGGACTAGCTTAACTGAGCAGTTCTTC.

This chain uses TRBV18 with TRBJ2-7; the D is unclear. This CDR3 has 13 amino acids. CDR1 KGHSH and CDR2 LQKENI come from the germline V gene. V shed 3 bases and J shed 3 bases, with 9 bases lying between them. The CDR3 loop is CASSPQDIYEQYF. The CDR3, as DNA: TGTGCCAGCTCACCCCAGGATATCTACGAGCAGTACTTC.

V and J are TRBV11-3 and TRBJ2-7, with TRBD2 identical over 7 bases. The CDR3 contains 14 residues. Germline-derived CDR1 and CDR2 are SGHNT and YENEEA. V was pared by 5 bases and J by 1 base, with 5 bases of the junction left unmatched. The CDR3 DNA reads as TGTGCCAGCAGCCCACCGGGACTATCCTACGAGCAGTACTTC. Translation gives CASSPPGLSYEQYF. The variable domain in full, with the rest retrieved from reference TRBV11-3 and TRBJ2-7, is EAGVVQSPRYKIIEKKQPVAFWCNPISGHNTLYWYLQNLGQGPELLIRYENEEAVDDSQLPKDRFSAERLKGVDSTLKIQPAELGDSAVYLCASSPPGLSYEQYFGPGTRLTVT.

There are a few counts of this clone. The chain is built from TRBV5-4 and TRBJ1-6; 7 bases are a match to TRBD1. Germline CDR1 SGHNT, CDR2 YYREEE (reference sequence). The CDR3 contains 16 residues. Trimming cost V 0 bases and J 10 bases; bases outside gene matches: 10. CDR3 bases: TGTGCCAGCAGCTTGGGTGAGACAGGGAGAGGGTCACCCCTCCACTTT. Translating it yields CASSLGETGRGSPLHF.

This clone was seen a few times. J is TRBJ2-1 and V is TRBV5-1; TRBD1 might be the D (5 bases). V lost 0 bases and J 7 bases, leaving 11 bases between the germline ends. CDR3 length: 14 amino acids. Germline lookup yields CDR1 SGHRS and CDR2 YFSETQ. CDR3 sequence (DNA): TGCGCCAGCAGCTTGGCCCAGGGTCTAAATGAGCAGTTCTTC. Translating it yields CASSLAQGLNEQFF.

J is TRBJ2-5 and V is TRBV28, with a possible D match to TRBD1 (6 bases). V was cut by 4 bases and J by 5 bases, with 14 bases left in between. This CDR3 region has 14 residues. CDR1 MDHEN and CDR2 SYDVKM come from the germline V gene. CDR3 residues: CASSSPAGVETQYF. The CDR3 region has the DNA TGTGCCAGCAGTTCCCCCGCAGGGGTGGAGACCCAGTACTTC.

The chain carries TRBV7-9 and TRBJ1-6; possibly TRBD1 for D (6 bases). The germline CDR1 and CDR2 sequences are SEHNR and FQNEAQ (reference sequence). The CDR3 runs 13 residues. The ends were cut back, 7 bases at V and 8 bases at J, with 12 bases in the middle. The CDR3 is CASTRGADSPLHF. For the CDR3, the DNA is TGTGCCAGCACACGGGGGGCGGATTCACCCCTCCACTTT.

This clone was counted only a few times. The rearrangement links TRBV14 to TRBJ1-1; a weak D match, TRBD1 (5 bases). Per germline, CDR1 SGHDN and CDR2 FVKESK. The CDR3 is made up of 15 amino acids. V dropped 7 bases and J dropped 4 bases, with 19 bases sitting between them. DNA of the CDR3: TGTGCCAGCAACCCAACCAGCGGGGGTGGCACTGAAGCTTTCTTT. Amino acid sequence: CASNPTSGGGTEAFF.

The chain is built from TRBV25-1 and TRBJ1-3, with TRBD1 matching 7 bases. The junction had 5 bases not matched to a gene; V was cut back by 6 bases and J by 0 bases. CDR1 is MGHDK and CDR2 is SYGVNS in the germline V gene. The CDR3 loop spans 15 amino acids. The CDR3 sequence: CASRSDRDSGNTIYF. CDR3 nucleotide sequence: TGTGCCAGCAGGTCCGACAGGGACTCTGGAAACACCATATATTTT.